This T cell receptor (beta chain) was found in a study of long-term antiretroviral therapy in people with HIV. Sequencing relied on immunoSEQ assay v3.0, run at survey level. TCRdb keeps only in-frame clones here, not all; method: immunoSEQ multiplex PCR. The sample contains approximately 25,000 clones, 60% to 85% of which appear only once. Donors each had at least one pre-ART PBMC sample and at least two post-ART ones. The CDR3 is 16 amino acids. Germline assignment: CDR1 SGHDN and CDR2 FVKESK. Trimming took off 1 base at V and 5 bases at J, with 17 bases between the two ends. Sequencing used unsorted PBMCs, obtained 2.1 years after starting antiretroviral therapy. The chain links TRBV14 to TRBJ2-5; D unresolved. The TCR was taken from a man younger than 40 with HIV. The CDR3 DNA sequence: TGTGCCAGCAGCCAAGGCGTAGGGTTGACAAGTGAGACCCAGTACTTC. Encoded protein: CASSQGVGLTSETQYF.